The 23 T cell receptor beta chains below all came from one sample that was sequenced in a study of blood T cells in healthy people across ages. For the second PCR, which ran for 7 to 11 cycles, a sample-barcoded 5' primer and a J-beta primer mix were used. MiXCR, run by TCRdb on the 5' RACE reads, gives a single entry per CDR3 protein. This table holds over 600,000 distinct CDR3 sequences, around two fifths found once. Sequenced sample: blood. The receptors here all came from a man at least 80 years old in good health.

This clonotype was recorded a few times. The CDR3 protein is CASSHPQGREFF. The CDR3 nucleotides are TGTGCCAGCAGCCATCCTCAGGGGAGGGAGTTCTTC. The chain links TRBV14 to TRBJ2-1; a possible D gene is TRBD2 (7 bases). The V gene's germline CDR1 is SGHDN and CDR2 FVKESK. V lost 3 bases to trimming and J lost 14 bases, with 14 bases between them. The CDR3 is made up of 12 amino acids. The full variable domain, completed using reference TRBV14 and TRBJ2-1, is EAGVTQFPSHSVIEKGQTVTLRCDPISGHDNLYWYRRVMGKEIKFLLHFVKESKQDESGMPNNRFLAERTGGTYSTLKVQPAELEDSGVYFCASSHPQGREFFGPGTRLTVL.

The chain joins TRBV5-1 to TRBJ2-2, with no clear D. Trimming took 1 base from V and 2 from J, leaving 15 bases between them. CDR1 and CDR2 from the germline V gene are SGHRS and YFSETQ. The CDR3 consists of 17 residues. The CDR3 reads CASSLRQRNPNTGELFF. The CDR3 DNA sequence: TGCGCCAGCAGCTTGCGTCAGCGAAACCCCAACACCGGGGAGCTGTTTTTT. Full variable domain (outside the CDR3, taken from reference TRBV5-1 and TRBJ2-2): KAGVTQTPRYLIKTRGQQVTLSCSPISGHRSVSWYQQTPGQGLQFLFEYFSETQRNKGNFPGRFSGRQFSNSRSEMNVSTLELGDSALYLCASSLRQRNPNTGELFFGEGSRLTVL.

The CDR3 nucleotides are TGTGCCAGCAGCCAAGGGGAACAGGTCGTAACGGAGACCCAGTTCTTC. It specifies CASSQGEQVVTETQFF. J is TRBJ2-1 and V is TRBV4-2, with a weak D call TRBD1 (5 bases). Trimming took 1 base from V and 13 from J, leaving 23 bases between them. The CDR3 length is 16 residues. Looked up from germline, CDR1 is LGHNA and CDR2 is YNFKEQ.

The chain links TRBV20-1 to TRBJ2-1; 10 nucleotides agree with TRBD2. TRBJ2-7 explains the end of the DNA better; the J call may be wrong. Germline assignment: CDR1 DFQATT and CDR2 SNEGSKA (reference sequence). The CDR3 totals 14 residues. CDR3 protein: CSATPSGSYNEQYF. Written as DNA, the CDR3 is TGCAGTGCTACTCCTAGCGGGAGCTACAATGAGCAGTACTTC.

This clonotype was seen a few times. The rearrangement links TRBV5-1 to TRBJ2-7, with a possible D match to TRBD1 (6 bases). Germline V gene sequence: CDR1 SGHRS, CDR2 YFSETQ. V was pared by 3 bases and J by 1 base, with 20 bases between. The CDR3 sequence is 17 residues long. The CDR3 DNA reads TGCGCCAGCAGCTCAACTCCGACCAGGGGAAGTTCCTACGAGCAGTACTTC. This gives the protein CASSSTPTRGSSYEQYF.

There are many counts of this clonotype. This chain links TRBV7-2 with TRBJ2-6; tentatively, D is TRBD1 or TRBD2 (6 bases each). V was shortened by 4 bases and J by 4 bases, with 11 bases between the two germline ends. This CDR3 is 15 amino acids long. Per germline, CDR1 SGHTA and CDR2 FQGNSA. Written as DNA, the CDR3 is TGTGCCAGCAGCTCCGGGGGCACCGGGGCCAACGTCCTGACTTTC. This sequence encodes CASSSGGTGANVLTF. Supplemented by reference TRBV7-2 and TRBJ2-6, the full variable domain reads GAGVSQSPSNKVTEKGKDVELRCDPISGHTALYWYRQSLGQGLEFLIYFQGNSAPDKSGLPSDRFSAERTGGSVSTLTIQRTQQEDSAVYLCASSSGGTGANVLTFGAGSRLTVL.

The CDR3 DNA is TGCGCCAGCAGCCAAGAGGAGGGACAGAACTACAATGAGCAGTTCTTC. This encodes CASSQEEGQNYNEQFF. V and J are TRBV4-3 and TRBJ2-1, with a possible D match to TRBD1 (7 bases). The CDR3 spans 16 residues. Germline-derived CDR1 and CDR2 are LGHNA and YSLEER. Trimming removed 0 bases from V and 3 bases from J, with 12 bases in between.

The chain links TRBV10-3 to TRBJ1-4; 10 nucleotides agree with TRBD1. After removal of 3 bases from V and 5 bases from J, the junction contained 3 bases not matched to a gene. Germline V lookup: CDR1 ENHRY, CDR2 SYGVKD. The length of the CDR3 is 15 residues. The CDR3, as DNA: TGTGCCATCAGTGATATGGGACAGGGGAATGAAAAACTGTTTTTT. It yields the protein CAISDMGQGNEKLFF.

Ten or more counts support this clonotype. The junction does not match germline at one end; this may be a read error. The chain has TRBV27 and TRBJ1-5; tentatively, D is TRBD1 (6 bases). The CDR3 consists of 15 residues. Per the germline V gene, CDR1 is MNHEY and CDR2 is SMNVEV (reference sequence). The CDR3 DNA reads as TGTGCCAGCAGGTTATCGGGGGGCGGCAATCAGCCCCAGCATTTT. Amino acids: CASRLSGGGNQPQHF.

This clonotype was seen a handful of times. The chain employs TRBV29-1 and TRBJ2-2, with 9 bases matching TRBD1. The CDR3 is 16 residues long. The germline V gene has CDR1 SQVTM and CDR2 ANQGSEA. The V gene end was trimmed by 6 bases and the J gene end by 7 bases; junction bases not matched to a gene: 15. The CDR3 loop reads CSVDQGGQGYHGELFF. The CDR3 region has the DNA TGCAGCGTCGACCAGGGGGGACAGGGTTATCACGGGGAGCTGTTTTTT.

This chain joins TRBV6-2 or TRBV6-3 and TRBJ2-5; 10 positions match TRBD1. Germline lookup yields CDR1 MNHEY and CDR2 SVGEGT. V trimming: 6 bases; J trimming: 4 bases; junction bases outside the gene matches: 8. CDR3 length: 15 amino acids. The CDR3 here is CASSPTTGGPETQYF. The CDR3 region has the DNA TGTGCCAGCAGCCCCACGACAGGGGGCCCAGAGACCCAGTACTTC.

The rearrangement uses TRBV12-3 or TRBV12-4 and TRBJ1-4, with 7 bases fitting TRBD1. The CDR3 is 15 residues long. V lost 5 bases and J lost 8; bases outside the gene matches: 11. The CDR3 DNA follows: TGTGCCAGCAGTCAGCAGACAGGGATTCAAGAAAAACTGTTTTTT. Translation gives CASSQQTGIQEKLFF.

The chain carries TRBV11-2 and TRBJ2-1; 7 nucleotides align to TRBD1. This CDR3 has 17 amino acids. Germline loops: CDR1 SGHAT, CDR2 FQNNGV. After removal of 5 bases from V and 2 bases from J, the junction contained 12 bases not matched to a gene. CDR3 nucleotide sequence: TGTGCCAGCAGCCCCCACACTCTGACAGGGACCTACAATGAGCAGTTCTTC. Protein sequence: CASSPHTLTGTYNEQFF.

The CDR3 bases are TGTGCCATCAGTGATTCCGGACAGGCAACCTACGAGCAGTACTTC. Amino acids: CAISDSGQATYEQYF. The chain combines TRBV10-3 with TRBJ2-7; 7 bases align to TRBD1. J lost 2 bases, V lost 3 bases, and 7 bases had no gene match. There are 15 residues in the CDR3. Germline V gene lookup returns CDR1 ENHRY and CDR2 SYGVKD.

The V and J genes are TRBV7-9 and TRBJ2-1; 8 nucleotides align to TRBD2. The CDR3 is 17 residues long. V was pared by 5 bases and J by 1 base, with 10 bases of the junction left unmatched. Germline loops: CDR1 SEHNR, CDR2 FQNEAQ (reference sequence). The CDR3 nucleotides are TGTGCCAGCAGCACGCACAAGCGGGAGACTTCCTACAATGAGCAGTTCTTC. Its protein product is CASSTHKRETSYNEQFF.

This chain connects TRBV6-2 or TRBV6-3 to TRBJ2-5; maybe TRBD2 (6 bases). Trimming shortened V by 6 bases and J by 3 bases, and 11 bases separated the two germline ends. CDR3 length equals 13 residues. CDR1 is MNHEY, CDR2 SVGEGT, per germline. This CDR3 reads CASSSSAEETQYF. In DNA form, the CDR3 reads TGTGCCAGCAGCTCTAGCGCCGAAGAGACCCAGTACTTC.

The sample holds a few counts of this clonotype. CDR3 amino acids: CASGGTSGPKETQYF. As DNA, the CDR3 is TGCGCCAGCGGAGGGACTAGCGGGCCGAAAGAGACCCAGTACTTC. The chain recombines TRBV5-1 with TRBJ2-5; 12 nucleotides line up with TRBD2. Germline-derived CDR1 and CDR2 are SGHRS and YFSETQ. This CDR3 has 15 residues. Trimming took 7 bases from V and 3 from J; bases not matched to a gene: 7. The entire variable domain, with the rest obtained from reference TRBV5-1 and TRBJ2-5, is as follows: KAGVTQTPRYLIKTRGQQVTLSCSPISGHRSVSWYQQTPGQGLQFLFEYFSETQRNKGNFPGRFSGRQFSNSRSEMNVSTLELGDSALYLCASGGTSGPKETQYFGPGTRLLVL.

This clonotype was found a few times. The chain couples TRBV4-3 to TRBJ2-2; either TRBD1 or TRBD2 may fit D (7 bases each). Deletions cut 4 bases from V and 2 bases from J, with 20 bases between. Germline loops: CDR1 LGHNA, CDR2 YSLEER. This CDR3 comprises 18 residues. CDR3 in DNA: TGCGCCAGCAGCCCTAATCCCCTGGGAGGGGGCAACACCGGGGAGCTGTTTTTT. Its protein product is CASSPNPLGGGNTGELFF.

The chain uses TRBV5-1 and TRBJ2-5, with D tentatively TRBD1 (6 bases). Trimming pared 4 bases from V and 5 bases from J, leaving 15 bases between. This CDR3 region has 14 residues. Germline V gene data show CDR1 as SGHRS and CDR2 as YFSETQ. CDR3 residues: CASSLRGNSETQYF. The CDR3 DNA follows: TGCGCCAGCAGCCTCAGGGGAAATAGCGAGACCCAGTACTTC.

This sequence joins TRBV4-3 and TRBJ1-6, with TRBD1 as a possible D gene (5 bases). This CDR3 contains 16 residues. Germline V gene sequence: CDR1 LGHNA, CDR2 YSLEER. Trimming pared 1 base from V and 6 bases from J, leaving 13 bases between. CDR3 amino acids: CASSQVIRVFNSPLHF. In nucleotides, the CDR3 is TGCGCCAGCAGCCAAGTTATCAGGGTATTTAATTCACCCCTCCACTTT.

The chain has TRBV7-2 and TRBJ1-6, with 9 bases fitting TRBD1. Germline V lookup: CDR1 SGHTA, CDR2 FQGNSA. V lost 6 bases to trimming and J lost 7 bases; unmatched junction nucleotides: 4. CDR3 length: 14 amino acids. The CDR3 protein is CASRGQGRNSPLHF. CDR3 coding DNA: TGTGCCAGCAGGGGACAGGGAAGAAATTCACCCCTCCACTTT.

This clonotype was counted ten times or more. The chain couples TRBV7-2 to TRBJ2-3; D remains ambiguous. Per germline, CDR1 SGHTA and CDR2 FQGNSA. The CDR3 covers 14 residues. Trimming stripped 0 bases from V and 3 bases from J, with 7 bases between. As DNA, the CDR3 is TGTGCCAGCAGCTTAGCTAGTAGGACAGATACGCAGTATTTT. It encodes CASSLASRTDTQYF. The whole variable domain, remainder taken from reference TRBV7-2 and TRBJ2-3, is GAGVSQSPSNKVTEKGKDVELRCDPISGHTALYWYRQSLGQGLEFLIYFQGNSAPDKSGLPSDRFSAERTGGSVSTLTIQRTQQEDSAVYLCASSLASRTDTQYFGPGTRLTVL.

Here the CDR3 reads CASSTGQAGYEQYF. The CDR3 DNA reads TGTGCCAGCTCAACGGGACAGGCGGGTTACGAGCAGTACTTC. V and J are TRBV18 and TRBJ2-7, with 8 bases that match TRBD1. The CDR3 has 14 amino acids. The V segment lost 5 bases and the J segment 4 bases; nucleotides outside the gene matches: 7. The germline V gene has CDR1 KGHSH and CDR2 LQKENI.